These 2 T cell receptor beta chains were all obtained from the same sample, sequenced in a study of blood T cell repertoires in COVID-19. Some clones are missing from TCRdb's copy, which holds only in-frame ones; the method was immunoSEQ multiplex PCR. The repertoire holds around 68,000 clones, with around 85% as singletons. Sequenced material: peripheral blood. The origin of the receptors is a woman in her 50s with acute or convalescent COVID-19.

In this sample, this clone turned up a few times. The chain uses TRBV7-2 and TRBJ2-5, with a possible D match to TRBD2 (5 bases). The CDR3 consists of 13 residues. Germline CDR1 is SGHTA and CDR2 is FQGNSA. The V end was cut by 5 bases, the J end by 3 bases, with 10 bases between. The DNA for the CDR3 is TGTGCCAGCAGCCAAGAGAGGGAAGAGACCCAGTACTTC. This codes for CASSQEREETQYF.

The chain joins TRBV10-3 to TRBJ2-2; D unclear. Germline V CDR1 and CDR2: ENHRY, SYGVKD. V lost 0 bases and J 7 bases, leaving 3 bases between the germline ends. The CDR3 sequence is 12 residues long. The CDR3 nucleotides read TGTGCCATCAGTGAGTCACTCGGGGAGCTGTTTTTT. Its translation: CAISESLGELFF.